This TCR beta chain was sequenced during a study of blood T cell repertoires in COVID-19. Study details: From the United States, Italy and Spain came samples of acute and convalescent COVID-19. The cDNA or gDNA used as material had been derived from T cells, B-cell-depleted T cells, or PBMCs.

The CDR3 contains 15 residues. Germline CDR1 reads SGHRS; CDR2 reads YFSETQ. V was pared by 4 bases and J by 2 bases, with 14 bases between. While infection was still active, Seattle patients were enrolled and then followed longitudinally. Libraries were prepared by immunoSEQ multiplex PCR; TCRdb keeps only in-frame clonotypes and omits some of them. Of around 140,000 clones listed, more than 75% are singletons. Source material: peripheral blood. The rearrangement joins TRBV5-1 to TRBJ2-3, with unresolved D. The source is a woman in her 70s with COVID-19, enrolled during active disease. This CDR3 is CASSPSGADTDTQYF. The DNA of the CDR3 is TGCGCCAGCAGCCCCAGTGGAGCCGACACAGATACGCAGTATTTT.